Listed below are T cell receptor beta chains from one sample, sequenced in a study of CD8+ T cells in alopecia areata. Method: immunoSEQ multiplex PCR; TCRdb's copy keeps in-frame clones and lacks some. The sample yields approximately 220,000 clones, 35% to 45% seen once. The input for sequencing was CD4+ T cells sorted from blood, taken around week 30, from a patient treated with tofacitinib. Receptor source: a human donor with alopecia areata. CDR3s include the opening cysteine and the closing phenylalanine or tryptophan. D genes are given only for firm matches. Not all rows give a size; the values are once, few, many and, for expanded clones, a class.

d_call: -; v_call: TRBV7-9; clone_size: -; j_call: TRBJ2-7; cdr3_length: 13; cdr3_aa: CASSRLEVGEQYF; cdr3_nt: TGTGCCAGCAGCCGACTGGAGGTAGGGGAGCAGTACTTC
d_call: -; v_call: TRBV29-1; clone_size: few; j_call: TRBJ2-3; cdr3_length: 13; cdr3_aa: CSVAGLGEYTQYF; cdr3_nt: TGCAGCGTTGCCGGTCTCGGGGAATATACGCAGTATTTT
d_call: -; v_call: TRBV14; clone_size: few; j_call: TRBJ1-1; cdr3_length: 14; cdr3_aa: CASSQVGGRTEAFF; cdr3_nt: TGTGCCAGCAGCCAAGTAGGGGGAAGGACTGAAGCTTTCTTT
d_call: -; v_call: TRBV27; clone_size: few; j_call: TRBJ1-2; cdr3_length: 13; cdr3_aa: CASGEDQTIGYTF; cdr3_nt: TGTGCCAGCGGCGAGGACCAAACTATCGGCTACACCTTC
d_call: -; v_call: TRBV5-1; clone_size: -; j_call: TRBJ2-1; cdr3_length: 16; cdr3_aa: CASSLSLGIANNEQFF; cdr3_nt: TGCGCCAGCAGCTTGTCGCTTGGAATAGCGAACAATGAGCAGTTCTTC
d_call: TRBD1; v_call: TRBV6-1; clone_size: many; j_call: TRBJ1-5; cdr3_length: 14; cdr3_aa: CASNPTGSNQPQHF; cdr3_nt: TGTGCCAGCAATCCGACAGGGAGCAATCAGCCCCAGCATTTT
d_call: TRBD1; v_call: TRBV29-1; clone_size: once; j_call: TRBJ1-2; cdr3_length: 18; cdr3_aa: CSVLGTGQAYRSSYGYTF; cdr3_nt: TGCAGCGTTCTAGGAACCGGACAGGCTTACCGCAGCAGCTATGGCTACACCTTC
d_call: -; v_call: TRBV4-1; clone_size: few; j_call: TRBJ2-7; cdr3_length: 14; cdr3_aa: CASSHHGGLDEQYF; cdr3_nt: TGCGCCAGCAGCCACCACGGGGGGCTTGACGAGCAGTACTTC
d_call: TRBD1; v_call: TRBV27; clone_size: -; j_call: TRBJ2-1; cdr3_length: 13; cdr3_aa: CASSRQGINEQFF; cdr3_nt: TGTGCCAGTTCTAGACAGGGCATCAATGAGCAGTTCTTC
d_call: TRBD2; v_call: TRBV11-2; clone_size: -; j_call: TRBJ2-5; cdr3_length: 20; cdr3_aa: CASSLEIWVGLAGTAETQYF; cdr3_nt: TGTGCCAGCAGCTTAGAGATTTGGGTCGGGCTAGCGGGAACGGCAGAGACCCAGTACTTC
d_call: TRBD1; v_call: TRBV2; clone_size: -; j_call: TRBJ1-5; cdr3_length: 15; cdr3_aa: CASRPQGSLNSAQHF; cdr3_nt: TGTGCCAGCAGGCCACAGGGGAGCCTTAATTCTGCCCAGCATTTT
d_call: TRBD2; v_call: TRBV30; clone_size: -; j_call: TRBJ2-6; cdr3_length: 15; cdr3_aa: CAWSVAGTGANVLTF; cdr3_nt: TGTGCCTGGAGTGTAGCGGGAACTGGGGCCAACGTCCTGACTTTC
d_call: -; v_call: TRBV27; clone_size: -; j_call: TRBJ2-2; cdr3_length: 16; cdr3_aa: CASSLRAAPNTGELFF; cdr3_nt: TGTGCCAGCAGTTTACGAGCGGCACCGAACACCGGGGAGCTGTTTTTT
d_call: TRBD2; v_call: TRBV9; clone_size: few; j_call: TRBJ2-3; cdr3_length: 15; cdr3_aa: CASSVGPAGPDTQYF; cdr3_nt: TGTGCCAGCAGCGTGGGCCCAGCGGGACCAGATACGCAGTATTTT
d_call: -; v_call: TRBV29-1; clone_size: -; j_call: TRBJ1-2; cdr3_length: 11; cdr3_aa: CSVELGNGYTF; cdr3_nt: TGCAGCGTTGAATTGGGAAATGGCTACACCTTC
d_call: -; v_call: TRBV7-9; clone_size: -; j_call: TRBJ2-7; cdr3_length: 14; cdr3_aa: CASSLQGRTYEQYF; cdr3_nt: TGTGCCAGCAGCTTACAAGGCAGGACCTACGAGCAGTACTTC
d_call: TRBD2; v_call: TRBV4-1; clone_size: -; j_call: TRBJ2-1; cdr3_length: 17; cdr3_aa: CASSQDGSGGANGEQFF; cdr3_nt: TGCGCCAGCAGCCAAGATGGCAGCGGGGGGGCCAACGGTGAGCAGTTCTTC
d_call: -; v_call: TRBV5-4; clone_size: few; j_call: TRBJ2-1; cdr3_length: 16; cdr3_aa: CASSLGGSPSYNEQFF; cdr3_nt: TGTGCCAGCAGCTTGGGTGGGTCCCCATCTTACAATGAGCAGTTCTTC
d_call: -; v_call: TRBV7-9; clone_size: few; j_call: TRBJ2-7; cdr3_length: 14; cdr3_aa: CASSLARDHYEQYF; cdr3_nt: TGTGCCAGCAGCTTAGCCCGGGACCATTACGAGCAGTACTTC
d_call: TRBD1; v_call: TRBV18; clone_size: few; j_call: TRBJ2-7; cdr3_length: 15; cdr3_aa: CASSPGQGISYEQYF; cdr3_nt: TGTGCCAGCTCACCGGGACAGGGAATTTCCTACGAGCAGTACTTC
d_call: -; v_call: TRBV9; clone_size: -; j_call: TRBJ1-1; cdr3_length: 15; cdr3_aa: CASSVGARIGTEAFF; cdr3_nt: TGTGCCAGCAGCGTAGGGGCTCGGATCGGCACTGAAGCTTTCTTT
d_call: -; v_call: TRBV29-1; clone_size: -; j_call: TRBJ1-4; cdr3_length: 14; cdr3_aa: CSVEDSASDEKLFF; cdr3_nt: TGCAGCGTTGAAGATTCTGCTTCGGATGAAAAACTGTTTTTT
d_call: -; v_call: TRBV5-1; clone_size: -; j_call: TRBJ2-7; cdr3_length: 15; cdr3_aa: CASSLLTDTPYEQYF; cdr3_nt: TGCGCCAGCAGCTTGCTCACCGATACACCCTACGAGCAGTACTTC
d_call: TRBD1; v_call: TRBV6-5; clone_size: -; j_call: TRBJ1-1; cdr3_length: 13; cdr3_aa: CASSRTGDTEAFF; cdr3_nt: TGTGCCAGCAGCCGCACAGGGGACACTGAAGCTTTCTTT
d_call: TRBD1; v_call: TRBV2; clone_size: -; j_call: TRBJ1-2; cdr3_length: 13; cdr3_aa: CASSPGTASGYTF; cdr3_nt: TGTGCCAGCAGTCCCGGGACAGCCTCCGGCTACACCTTC
d_call: TRBD2; v_call: TRBV11-3; clone_size: -; j_call: TRBJ2-7; cdr3_length: 15; cdr3_aa: CASSNRLAGLGEQYF; cdr3_nt: TGTGCCAGCAGCAACCGACTAGCGGGTTTGGGCGAGCAGTACTTC
d_call: TRBD2; v_call: TRBV7-2; clone_size: -; j_call: TRBJ2-1; cdr3_length: 18; cdr3_aa: CASRERGSWTSSYNEQFF; cdr3_nt: TGTGCCAGCAGGGAGAGGGGCTCCTGGACTAGCTCCTACAATGAGCAGTTCTTC
d_call: -; v_call: TRBV18; clone_size: many; j_call: TRBJ2-2; cdr3_length: 16; cdr3_aa: CASSPTSQRNTGELFF; cdr3_nt: TGTGCCAGCTCACCGACGTCGCAGAGGAACACCGGGGAGCTGTTTTTT
d_call: TRBD2; v_call: TRBV7-9; clone_size: -; j_call: TRBJ2-1; cdr3_length: 14; cdr3_aa: CASSLEREHNEQFF; cdr3_nt: TGTGCCAGCAGCTTAGAGCGGGAACACAATGAGCAGTTCTTC
d_call: -; v_call: TRBV6-5; clone_size: -; j_call: TRBJ2-7; cdr3_length: 14; cdr3_aa: CASATGGVPYEQYF; cdr3_nt: TGTGCCAGCGCCACTGGAGGGGTCCCCTACGAGCAGTACTTC
d_call: -; v_call: TRBV5-6; clone_size: once; j_call: TRBJ2-3; cdr3_length: 15; cdr3_aa: CASSLDQGSTDTQYF; cdr3_nt: TGTGCCAGCAGCTTGGATCAGGGTAGCACAGATACGCAGTATTTT
d_call: -; v_call: TRBV29-1; clone_size: -; j_call: TRBJ1-5; cdr3_length: 14; cdr3_aa: CSAAGVSGNQPQHF; cdr3_nt: TGCAGCGCCGCGGGGGTTTCGGGCAATCAGCCCCAGCATTTT
d_call: TRBD2; v_call: TRBV29-1; clone_size: -; j_call: TRBJ2-7; cdr3_length: 14; cdr3_aa: CSVGGLEGTYEQYF; cdr3_nt: TGCAGCGTTGGGGGACTAGAAGGCACCTACGAGCAGTACTTC
d_call: -; v_call: TRBV13; clone_size: few; j_call: TRBJ2-5; cdr3_length: 12; cdr3_aa: CASSSWLETQYF; cdr3_nt: TGTGCCAGCAGTTCCTGGCTAGAGACCCAGTACTTC
d_call: -; v_call: TRBV29-1; clone_size: -; j_call: TRBJ1-2; cdr3_length: 13; cdr3_aa: CSVESRAGNGYTF; cdr3_nt: TGCAGCGTTGAATCGAGGGCCGGTAATGGCTACACCTTC
d_call: -; v_call: TRBV7-8; clone_size: -; j_call: TRBJ1-1; cdr3_length: 15; cdr3_aa: CASSLDPGKDTEAFF; cdr3_nt: TGTGCCAGCAGCTTAGACCCAGGGAAAGACACTGAAGCTTTCTTT
d_call: TRBD1; v_call: TRBV14; clone_size: few; j_call: TRBJ2-7; cdr3_length: 19; cdr3_aa: CASSQDRGQGERSSYEQYF; cdr3_nt: TGTGCCAGCAGCCAAGATCGTGGACAGGGCGAAAGGAGCTCCTACGAGCAGTACTTC
d_call: -; v_call: TRBV5-1; clone_size: few; j_call: TRBJ1-3; cdr3_length: 15; cdr3_aa: CASSSTGFSGNTIYF; cdr3_nt: TGCGCCAGCAGCTCGACAGGTTTCTCTGGAAACACCATATATTTT
d_call: TRBD2; v_call: TRBV30; clone_size: -; j_call: TRBJ2-2; cdr3_length: 18; cdr3_aa: CAWSLIHRGGPTAGELFF; cdr3_nt: TGTGCCTGGAGCCTTATACACCGGGGGGGCCCGACGGCCGGGGAGCTGTTTTTT
d_call: TRBD2; v_call: TRBV11-1; clone_size: -; j_call: TRBJ2-1; cdr3_length: 16; cdr3_aa: CASSPLPAGGGNEQFF; cdr3_nt: TGTGCCAGCAGCCCCCTTCCAGCGGGGGGAGGGAATGAGCAGTTCTTC
d_call: -; v_call: TRBV29-1; clone_size: -; j_call: TRBJ1-1; cdr3_length: 13; cdr3_aa: CSVLRQLNTEAFF; cdr3_nt: TGCAGCGTTCTGAGACAGTTGAACACTGAAGCTTTCTTT
d_call: -; v_call: TRBV6-5; clone_size: -; j_call: TRBJ2-1; cdr3_length: 12; cdr3_aa: CASRATSNEQFF; cdr3_nt: TGTGCCAGCAGGGCGACGAGCAATGAGCAGTTCTTC
d_call: -; v_call: TRBV30; clone_size: -; j_call: TRBJ2-2; cdr3_length: 13; cdr3_aa: CAWSVFRTGELFF; cdr3_nt: TGTGCCTGGAGTGTTTTCAGGACCGGGGAGCTGTTTTTT
d_call: TRBD1; v_call: TRBV5-1; clone_size: -; j_call: TRBJ1-2; cdr3_length: 12; cdr3_aa: CASSSTGVSYTF; cdr3_nt: TGCGCCAGCAGCTCTACAGGGGTTAGCTACACCTTC